The rows below give T cell receptor beta chains drawn from one sample of a study of siplizumab effects on memory and regulatory T cells. No antigen has been assigned to these receptors. The data were produced by immunoSEQ multiplex PCR, yet TCRdb's version contains in-frame clones alone and is incomplete. The sample yields roughly 10,000 clones, more than 35% seen once. Sequenced input: CFSE-low (dividing) CD8+ T cells sorted from an allogeneic mixed lymphocyte reaction. The receptors come from a human donor in good health; the cells came from an allogeneic mixed lymphocyte reaction. CDR3s include the opening cysteine and the closing phenylalanine or tryptophan.

TRBV6-1	CASSEREGLALNYGYTF
TRBV27	CASSFKGAGANVLTF
TRBV27	CASSFEGRTYEQYF
TRBV11-2	CASSSSSGGGETQYF
TRBV5-4	CASSLAIEGGHEQYF
TRBV7-2	CASSLAVAGGGETQYF
TRBV27	CASSILGGEQFF
TRBV6-1	CASTPGRSGNTIYF
TRBV6-5	CASSYDYQETQYF
TRBV4-2	CASSSGTSGGYQETQYF
TRBV4-1	CASSQGGAYNEQFF
TRBV10-1	CASSEGMNEQFF
TRBV28	CASSLSPVPSGNTIYF
TRBV19	CASSIMAADTQYF
TRBV4-1	CASSQVSGQGNEQYF
TRBV6-5	CASSYDSQETQYF
TRBV6-5	CASSYSGSYGYTF
TRBV6-6	CASSMGNEAFF